Presented here are 28 T cell receptor beta chains from one specimen sequenced in a study of immune evolution from preneoplasia to lung adenocarcinoma. Here immunoSEQ multiplex PCR was the method, and the copy in TCRdb shows in-frame clones only, minus some. The table lists some 7,200 clones, 85% to 90% of them singletons. The sample consisted of FFPE invasive lung adenocarcinoma tissue. Source of these receptors: a person aged 50-75 years with lung adenocarcinoma.

V and J are TRBV30 and TRBJ1-5; 8 bases match TRBD1. The V gene's germline CDR1 is GTSNPN and CDR2 SVGIG (reference sequence). The CDR3 is 14 amino acids. V was pared by 5 bases and J by 2 bases, with 5 bases of the junction left unmatched. Written as DNA, the CDR3 is TGTGCCTGGCGTCAGACAGGGGGCAATCAGCCCCAGCATTTT. Encoded protein: CAWRQTGGNQPQHF.

The chain joins TRBV27 to TRBJ1-1; D unresolved. CDR1 MNHEY and CDR2 SMNVEV come from the germline V gene (reference sequence). Trimming took 8 bases from V and 8 from J, leaving 6 bases between them. The CDR3 extends over 9 amino acids. CDR3: CASPREAFF. As DNA, the CDR3 is TGTGCCAGCCCTAGAGAAGCTTTCTTT.

V is TRBV5-5 and J is TRBJ2-2; either TRBD1 or TRBD2 may supply D (6 bases each). The length of the CDR3 is 17 residues. The V gene's germline CDR1 is SGHKS and CDR2 YYEKEE (reference sequence). Trimming pared 0 bases from V and 0 bases from J, leaving 12 bases between. The CDR3 reads CASSLEYGGANTGELFF. In DNA, the CDR3 is TGTGCCAGCAGCTTGGAGTACGGGGGCGCGAACACCGGGGAGCTGTTTTTT.

The gene calls are TRBV7-2 and TRBJ2-3; no firm D call. The germline V and J ends were trimmed by 7 bases and 2 bases, with 10 bases remaining between them. CDR3 length: 13 amino acids. Germline V gene sequence: CDR1 SGHTA, CDR2 FQGNSA. The CDR3 coding sequence is TGTGCCAGCAAGAACTACACCACAGATACGCAGTATTTT. Protein product: CASKNYTTDTQYF. Combining the CDR3 with reference TRBV7-2 and TRBJ2-3 gives the whole variable domain GAGVSQSPSNKVTEKGKDVELRCDPISGHTALYWYRQSLGQGLEFLIYFQGNSAPDKSGLPSDRFSAERTGGSVSTLTIQRTQQEDSAVYLCASKNYTTDTQYFGPGTRLTVL.

As to this clone: The sample holds other DNA sequences that translate to the same CDR3. The chain employs TRBV7-3 and TRBJ2-1, with 8 bases that match TRBD1. The V gene end was trimmed by 5 bases and the J gene end by 6 bases; junction bases not matched to a gene: 6. Per the germline V gene, CDR1 is SGHTA and CDR2 is FQGTGA. The CDR3 sequence is 14 residues long. The CDR3 loop is CASSPGTGSNEQFF. The CDR3 nucleotides are TGTGCCAGCAGCCCGGGGACAGGCTCCAATGAGCAGTTCTTC.

The rearrangement links TRBV19 to TRBJ1-1, with D possibly TRBD1 on 5 matching bases. Trimming stripped 7 bases from V and 1 base from J, with 16 bases between. Germline V gene lookup returns CDR1 LNHDA and CDR2 SQIVND (reference sequence). The CDR3 totals 15 residues. CDR3 in DNA: TGTGCCAGTACCCAATCGGGGCGAAAGAACACTGAAGCTTTCTTT. Its translation is CASTQSGRKNTEAFF.

The chain uses TRBV6-1 and TRBJ1-5; D unresolved. CDR1 and CDR2 (germline): MNHNS, SASEGT. The CDR3 has 13 amino acids. Trimming removed 4 bases at V and 5 bases at J, with 9 bases between. For the CDR3, the DNA is TGTGCCAGCAGTGGAACATCCTATCAGCCCCAGCATTTT. Translation: CASSGTSYQPQHF.

The chain uses TRBV25-1 and TRBJ1-2; D may be TRBD1 (5 bases). In germline, CDR1 is MGHDK, CDR2 SYGVNS. This CDR3 spans 13 amino acids. V was clipped by 5 bases and J by 6 bases, with 13 bases between them. CDR3 protein: CASSRGSGHGYTF. The CDR3 bases are TGTGCCAGCAGTCGGGGCTCGGGGCATGGCTACACCTTC.

The chain is built from TRBV10-3 and TRBJ2-7, with TRBD1 identical over 9 bases. Germline CDR1 reads ENHRY; CDR2 reads SYGVKD. The V segment lost 6 bases and the J segment 0 bases; nucleotides outside the gene matches: 6. This CDR3 comprises 15 residues. Here the CDR3 DNA reads TGTGCCATCAGCCTCGGGACAGGGAGCTCCTACGAGCAGTACTTC. It is translated as CAISLGTGSSYEQYF.

J is TRBJ2-2 and V is TRBV18, with D perhaps TRBD2 (5 bases). Germline CDR1 KGHSH, CDR2 LQKENI. Deletions cut 3 bases from V and 8 bases from J, with 10 bases between. The CDR3 totals 13 residues. The CDR3 region is CASSPPRTGELFF. DNA of the CDR3: TGTGCCAGCTCACCTCCTAGGACTGGGGAGCTGTTTTTT.

This clone has more than one count but fewer than ten. Other DNA variants within this sample encode the same CDR3. The chain joins TRBV9 to TRBJ2-3; D is possibly TRBD2 (6 bases). The CDR3 extends over 14 amino acids. The germline CDR1 and CDR2 sequences are SGDLS and YYNGEE. Trimming took off 4 bases at V and 2 bases at J, with 11 bases between the two ends. This chain's CDR3 is CASSPRDSTDTQYF. The CDR3 DNA sequence: TGTGCCAGCAGCCCCCGGGACTCCACAGATACGCAGTATTTT.

The gene calls are TRBV19 and TRBJ1-1, with TRBD1 as a possible D gene (5 bases). Germline V gene lookup returns CDR1 LNHDA and CDR2 SQIVND (reference sequence). V was trimmed by 9 bases and J by 7 bases, leaving 18 bases between them. The CDR3 contains 13 residues. The CDR3 protein is CASTSRDLGEAFF. DNA for the CDR3: TGTGCCAGCACTAGCAGGGACCTGGGTGAAGCTTTCTTT.

The gene calls are TRBV7-8 and TRBJ2-7; D is perhaps TRBD2 (6 bases). V was cut by 4 bases and J by 4 bases, with 11 bases left in between. This CDR3 has 13 residues. Germline V gene lookup returns CDR1 SGHVS and CDR2 FQNEAQ. The CDR3 loop is CASSSRDSYEQYF. Written as DNA, the CDR3 is TGTGCCAGCAGCTCACGGGACTCTTACGAGCAGTACTTC.

The V call is TRBV19, the J call TRBJ1-5, with D unclear. V dropped 5 bases and J dropped 0 bases, with 8 bases sitting between them. The CDR3 spans 14 residues. CDR1 and CDR2 (germline): LNHDA, SQIVND (reference sequence). CDR3 region: CASSQSYSNQPQHF. DNA for the CDR3: TGTGCCAGTAGTCAGTCCTATAGCAATCAGCCCCAGCATTTT.

This chain's CDR3 is CASSLVVQRNEQFF. Here the CDR3 DNA reads TGTGCCAGCAGCTTGGTGGTTCAGCGAAATGAGCAGTTCTTC. The chain combines TRBV5-4 with TRBJ2-1; D uncertain. This CDR3 has 14 amino acids. Trimming removed 0 bases at V and 7 bases at J, with 11 bases between. Germline-derived CDR1 and CDR2 are SGHNT and YYREEE (reference sequence).

The gene calls are TRBV6-6 and TRBJ1-2; 9 bases align to TRBD1. CDR3 length: 15 residues. The V segment lost 6 bases and the J segment 3 bases; nucleotides outside the gene matches: 8. Germline assignment: CDR1 MNHNY and CDR2 SVGAGI (reference sequence). This CDR3 is CASSRQGGSDYGYTF. Written as DNA, the CDR3 is TGTGCCAGCAGCCGACAGGGGGGGAGTGACTATGGCTACACCTTC.

This clone came up once. V gene TRBV5-3 combines with J gene TRBJ2-5; 7 nucleotides align to TRBD2. TRBV5-3 is sorted into the ORF group, with uncertain function. The CDR3 length is 15 residues. J lost 7 bases, V lost 0 bases, and 9 bases had no gene match. The CDR3 protein is CARSLGVCERGTQYF. For the CDR3, the DNA is TGTGCCAGAAGCTTGGGTGTCTGCGAGCGGGGGACCCAGTACTTC.

V usage is TRBV11-2 and J usage is TRBJ2-3; D may be TRBD2 (5 bases). V lost 0 bases and J lost 3, with 10 bases in between. Per the germline V gene, CDR1 is SGHAT and CDR2 is FQNNGV. The CDR3 has 15 residues. CDR3 in DNA: TGTGCCAGCAGCTTAGATCCGGCGGGTACAGATACGCAGTATTTT. The encoded protein is CASSLDPAGTDTQYF.

V usage is TRBV7-8 and J usage is TRBJ2-1; 8 bases map to TRBD2. Trimming cost V 1 base and J 7 bases; bases outside gene matches: 12. Germline V gives CDR1 SGHVS, CDR2 FQNEAQ. The CDR3 contains 17 residues. CDR3 nucleotides: TGTGCCAGCAGCTTAGGCCCCGGGACTAGAGATATAAATGAGCAGTTCTTC. Translated: CASSLGPGTRDINEQFF.

The chain employs TRBV7-9 and TRBJ2-1, with TRBD2 matching over 11 bases. Germline assignment: CDR1 SEHNR and CDR2 FQNEAQ (reference sequence). This CDR3 has 17 residues. V lost 8 bases to trimming and J lost 6 bases; unmatched junction nucleotides: 15. The CDR3 nucleotides are TGTGCCAGCGGACAGGGATCACTAGCGGGAGTGGGCAATGAGCAGTTCTTC. Protein sequence: CASGQGSLAGVGNEQFF.

This clone was observed a few times. The gene calls are TRBV6-5 and TRBJ1-4; TRBD1 matches 8 bases. Trimming at V came to 6 bases and at J to 8 bases, leaving 8 bases not matched to a gene. Germline V gene lookup returns CDR1 MNHEY and CDR2 SVGAGI. This CDR3 spans 14 amino acids. CDR3 residues: CASRPLDREEKLFF. The CDR3 nucleotides are TGTGCCAGCAGGCCTCTGGACAGGGAAGAAAAACTGTTTTTT.

The chain carries TRBV6-6 and TRBJ2-2; D is undetermined. The ends were cut back, 8 bases at V and 0 bases at J, with 10 bases in the middle. This CDR3 is built from 14 residues. The germline V gene has CDR1 MNHNY and CDR2 SVGAGI (reference sequence). CDR3 in DNA: TGTGCCAGCGTAAAGACAACGAACACCGGGGAGCTGTTTTTT. It translates to CASVKTTNTGELFF.

In DNA, the CDR3 is TGTGCCAGCAGCCAGGCCGGGACAGGGGATTGGATGAACACTGAAGCTTTCTTT. Protein: CASSQAGTGDWMNTEAFF. This rearrangement joins TRBV14 to TRBJ1-1, with 10 bases lining up with TRBD1. CDR1 is SGHDN and CDR2 is FVKESK in the germline V gene. V lost 3 bases to trimming and J lost 0 bases; unmatched junction nucleotides: 10. The CDR3 covers 18 residues. Variable domain in full (rest from reference TRBV14 and TRBJ1-1): EAGVTQFPSHSVIEKGQTVTLRCDPISGHDNLYWYRRVMGKEIKFLLHFVKESKQDESGMPNNRFLAERTGGTYSTLKVQPAELEDSGVYFCASSQAGTGDWMNTEAFFGQGTRLTVV.

The gene calls are TRBV11-2 and TRBJ1-4; 9 positions match TRBD1. The CDR3 is 14 residues long. The V segment lost 5 bases and the J segment 8 bases; nucleotides outside the gene matches: 6. Germline V gives CDR1 SGHAT, CDR2 FQNNGV. The CDR3 protein is CASSTIGQGEKLFF. In DNA, the CDR3 is TGTGCCAGCAGCACCATAGGACAGGGGGAAAAACTGTTTTTT.

The V call is TRBV4-1, the J call TRBJ2-1; D unresolved. The germline gives CDR1 MGHRA, CDR2 YSYEKL. The V and J ends lost 0 bases and 15 bases respectively, with 15 bases between them. The CDR3 length is 13 residues. The CDR3 nucleotides read TGCGCCAGCAGCCAAGATCTATTAAAATCCGCGTTCTTC. This translates into CASSQDLLKSAFF.

This rearrangement joins TRBV6-5 to TRBJ2-2; D unresolved. The CDR3 consists of 12 residues. Trimming removed 4 bases at V and 5 bases at J, with 5 bases between. The germline V gene has CDR1 MNHEY and CDR2 SVGAGI. CDR3 residues: CASSFHTGELFF. CDR3 coding DNA: TGTGCCAGCAGTTTCCATACCGGGGAGCTGTTTTTT.

The chain uses TRBV11-2 and TRBJ1-4, with 7 bases aligning to TRBD1. J gave up 14 bases and V 5 bases, and 17 bases lay outside the gene matches. The CDR3 extends over 15 amino acids. Looked up from germline, CDR1 is SGHAT and CDR2 is FQNNGV. CDR3 nucleotide sequence: TGTGCCAGCAGCCCTCATTGGGAGGGGGCGAATGGGCTGTTTTTT. Protein product: CASSPHWEGANGLFF.

The J gene is TRBJ1-5, the V gene TRBV9; 7 nucleotides align to TRBD1. Germline V lookup: CDR1 SGDLS, CDR2 YYNGEE. With V trimmed by 4 bases and J by 5 bases, 6 bases remained unmatched. The CDR3 loop spans 14 amino acids. The CDR3 DNA is TGTGCCAGCAGCCTGGGACAGTTGGATCAGCCCCAGCATTTT. Translation: CASSLGQLDQPQHF.